The 8 T cell receptor beta chains presented below share a single source sample, sequenced in a study of OX40 agonist ivuxolimab in advanced cancers. Assay used: immunoSEQ multiplex PCR; TCRdb lists only in-frame clones, some missing. The repertoire has tens of thousands of clones, over 75% of them found once; the top ten carry roughly 0.23%. The source was CD4+ or CD8+ T cells sorted from blood, collected in a trial of the OX40 agonist ivuxolimab. The receptors here all came from an adult with an advanced solid tumor such as melanoma, head and neck, liver or kidney cancer.

For the CDR3, the DNA is TGCAGCGGGGTGAGAACTGGCAATGAGCAGTTCTTC. It is translated as CSGVRTGNEQFF. This chain connects TRBV29-1 to TRBJ2-1, with D unresolved. Germline V gene lookup returns CDR1 SQVTM and CDR2 ANQGSEA. The V gene lost 7 bases and the J gene lost 6 bases, with 13 bases spanning the gap. This CDR3 region has 12 residues.

The J gene is TRBJ2-7, the V gene TRBV18, with 8 bases fitting TRBD2. From germline, CDR1 is KGHSH and CDR2 LQKENI. This CDR3 spans 14 amino acids. The V and J ends lost 4 bases and 4 bases, in that order; junction bases with no gene match: 6. CDR3 residues: CASSRSGGRYEQYF. The CDR3, as DNA: TGTGCCAGCTCACGATCGGGAGGGCGGTACGAGCAGTACTTC.

The V call is TRBV6-6, the J call TRBJ1-5, with 10 bases identical to TRBD1. Germline CDR1 is MNHNY and CDR2 is SVGAGI (reference sequence). Unmatched junction bases numbered 4, after V lost 6 bases and J lost 5 bases. The CDR3 totals 14 residues. The CDR3 spells CASSRTGGDQPQHF. The DNA of the CDR3 is TGTGCCAGCAGCCGGACAGGGGGAGATCAGCCCCAGCATTTT.

This clone was counted once. The chain joins TRBV7-2 to TRBJ1-1; 8 bases align to TRBD1. The trim removed 3 bases at V and 5 bases at J, leaving 5 bases unmatched. The germline gives CDR1 SGHTA, CDR2 FQGNSA. This CDR3 has 14 residues. In DNA form, the CDR3 reads TGTGCCAGCAGCTTCCGGGACAGGATTACTGAAGCTTTCTTT. This codes for CASSFRDRITEAFF.

The CDR3 bases are TGTGCCAGCAGTTACTCGAGCAAAGACTATGGCTACACCTTC. Translation: CASSYSSKDYGYTF. This chain uses TRBV6-5 with TRBJ1-2; the D is unclear. This CDR3 region has 14 residues. CDR1 MNHEY and CDR2 SVGAGI come from the germline V gene. Trimming removed 0 bases at V and 3 bases at J, with 8 bases between.

This chain uses TRBV5-1 with TRBJ1-1; D gene ambiguous. Germline V gene data show CDR1 as SGHRS and CDR2 as YFSETQ. CDR3 length: 14 amino acids. The V end lost 0 bases, the J end lost 0 bases, and 6 bases lay between the germline ends. CDR3 amino acids: CASSLVGMNTEAFF. The CDR3 DNA reads TGCGCCAGCAGCTTGGTGGGGATGAACACTGAAGCTTTCTTT.

The chain recombines TRBV10-3 with TRBJ1-4; 7 nucleotides line up with TRBD1. Trimming cost V 5 bases and J 7 bases; bases outside gene matches: 7. The V gene's germline CDR1 is ENHRY and CDR2 SYGVKD. CDR3 length: 14 residues. The CDR3 nucleotides are TGTGCCATCAGTCCGACAGGGAGGCGTGAAAAACTGTTTTTT. Its translation is CAISPTGRREKLFF.

In DNA, the CDR3 is TGCGCCAGCAGCAGTCAGACAGGGTTCGAGCAGTACTTC. Amino acid sequence: CASSSQTGFEQYF. V is TRBV5-1 and J is TRBJ2-7; 7 bases are shared with TRBD1. The germline V gene encodes CDR1 SGHRS and CDR2 YFSETQ. The CDR3 has 13 residues. V dropped 4 bases and J dropped 6; count of bases not matched to a gene: 7. The full variable domain, with the rest looked up from reference TRBV5-1 and TRBJ2-7, is KAGVTQTPRYLIKTRGQQVTLSCSPISGHRSVSWYQQTPGQGLQFLFEYFSETQRNKGNFPGRFSGRQFSNSRSEMNVSTLELGDSALYLCASSSQTGFEQYFGPGTRLTVT.